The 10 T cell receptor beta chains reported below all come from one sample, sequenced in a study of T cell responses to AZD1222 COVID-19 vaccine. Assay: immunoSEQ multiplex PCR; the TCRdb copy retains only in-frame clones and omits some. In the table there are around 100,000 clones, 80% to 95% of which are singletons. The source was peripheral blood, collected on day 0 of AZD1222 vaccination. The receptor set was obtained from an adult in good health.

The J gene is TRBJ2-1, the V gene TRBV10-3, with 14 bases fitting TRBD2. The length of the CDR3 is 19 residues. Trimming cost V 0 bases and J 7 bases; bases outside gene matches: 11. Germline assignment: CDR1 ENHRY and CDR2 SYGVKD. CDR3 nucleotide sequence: TGTGCCATCAGTGAGTCGGCCCCGGGACTAGCGGGAGTGAGTAATGAGCAGTTCTTC. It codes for CAISESAPGLAGVSNEQFF.

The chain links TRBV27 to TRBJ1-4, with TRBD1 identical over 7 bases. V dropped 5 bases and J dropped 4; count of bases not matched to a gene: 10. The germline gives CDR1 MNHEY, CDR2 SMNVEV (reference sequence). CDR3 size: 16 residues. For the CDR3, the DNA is TGTGCCAGCAGTGTCAACCGGGACAGACATAATGAAAAACTGTTTTTT. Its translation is CASSVNRDRHNEKLFF.

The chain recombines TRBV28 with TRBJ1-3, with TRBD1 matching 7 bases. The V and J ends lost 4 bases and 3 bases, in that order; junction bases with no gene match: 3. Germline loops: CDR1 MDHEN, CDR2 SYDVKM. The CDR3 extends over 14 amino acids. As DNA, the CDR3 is TGTGCCAGCAGTTACCGGGACAGTGGAAACACCATATATTTT. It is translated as CASSYRDSGNTIYF.

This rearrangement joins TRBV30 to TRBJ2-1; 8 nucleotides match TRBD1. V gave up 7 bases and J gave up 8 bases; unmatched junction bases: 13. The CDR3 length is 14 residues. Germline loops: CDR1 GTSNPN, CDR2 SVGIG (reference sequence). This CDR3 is CASRGLAGSDEQFF. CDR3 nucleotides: TGTGCCTCCAGGGGGCTTGCCGGCTCCGATGAGCAGTTCTTC.

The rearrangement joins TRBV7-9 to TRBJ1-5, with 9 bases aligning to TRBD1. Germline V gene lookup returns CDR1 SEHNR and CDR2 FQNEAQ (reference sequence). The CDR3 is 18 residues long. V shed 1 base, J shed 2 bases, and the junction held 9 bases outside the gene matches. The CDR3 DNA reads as TGTGCCAGCAGCTTAGGTATTACAGGGGGCAGTGGCAATCAGCCCCAGCATTTT. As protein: CASSLGITGGSGNQPQHF.

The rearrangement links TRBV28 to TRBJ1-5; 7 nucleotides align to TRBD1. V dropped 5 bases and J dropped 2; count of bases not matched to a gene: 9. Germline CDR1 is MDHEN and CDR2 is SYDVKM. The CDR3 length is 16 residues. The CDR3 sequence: CASSARQGLGNQPQHF. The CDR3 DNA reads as TGTGCCAGCAGTGCCCGACAGGGCCTGGGCAATCAGCCCCAGCATTTT.

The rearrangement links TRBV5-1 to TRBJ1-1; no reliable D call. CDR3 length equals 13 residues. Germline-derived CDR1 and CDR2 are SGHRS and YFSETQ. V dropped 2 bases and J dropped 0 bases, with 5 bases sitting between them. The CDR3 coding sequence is TGCGCCAGCAGCTTTCAAGTGAACACTGAAGCTTTCTTT. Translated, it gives CASSFQVNTEAFF.

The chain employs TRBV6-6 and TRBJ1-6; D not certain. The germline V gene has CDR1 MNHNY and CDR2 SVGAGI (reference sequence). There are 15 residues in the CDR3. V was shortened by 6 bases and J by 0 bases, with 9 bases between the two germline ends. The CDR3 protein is CASRIMSSYNSPLHF. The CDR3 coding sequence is TGTGCCAGCAGAATTATGAGCTCCTATAATTCACCCCTCCACTTT.

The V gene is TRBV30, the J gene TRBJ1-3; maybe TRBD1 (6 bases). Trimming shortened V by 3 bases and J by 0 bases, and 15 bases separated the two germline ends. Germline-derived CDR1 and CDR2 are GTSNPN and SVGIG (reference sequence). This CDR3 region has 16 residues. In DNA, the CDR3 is TGTGCCTGGAGCCTTCTTTACAGGGCCTCTGGAAACACCATATATTTT. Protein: CAWSLLYRASGNTIYF.

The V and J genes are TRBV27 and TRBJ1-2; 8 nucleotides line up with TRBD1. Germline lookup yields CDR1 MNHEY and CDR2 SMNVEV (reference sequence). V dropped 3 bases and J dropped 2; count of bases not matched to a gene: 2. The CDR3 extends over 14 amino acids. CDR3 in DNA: TGTGCCAGCAGTTTCCAGGGGGCAAACTATGGCTACACCTTC. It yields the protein CASSFQGANYGYTF.